These 15 T cell receptor beta chains originate from one sample sequenced in a study of T cell responses to AZD1222 COVID-19 vaccine. Libraries were prepared by immunoSEQ multiplex PCR; TCRdb keeps only in-frame clonotypes and omits some of them. Among some 180,000 clones listed, around 90% were seen once. The sample in question was peripheral blood, obtained on day 0 of AZD1222 vaccination. These receptors were obtained from an adult in good health.

The chain employs TRBV28 and TRBJ1-6; 8 bases match TRBD1. The trim removed 3 bases at V and 6 bases at J, leaving 10 bases unmatched. This CDR3 contains 17 residues. CDR1 is MDHEN and CDR2 is SYDVKM in the germline V gene. The CDR3 DNA sequence: TGTGCCAGCAGTTTCGGAAGGCAGGGGGCGCTTAATTCACCCCTCCACTTT. Protein sequence: CASSFGRQGALNSPLHF.

The CDR3 nucleotides are TGCGCCAGCAGCCTGGGACAGCTGGCCCAGATAGCGGCTGGAAACACCATATATTTT. This translates into CASSLGQLAQIAAGNTIYF. The genes are TRBV4-1 and TRBJ1-3, with 7 bases fitting TRBD1. The CDR3 spans 19 residues. Germline V gene sequence: CDR1 MGHRA, CDR2 YSYEKL. J gave up 2 bases and V 4 bases, and 17 bases lay outside the gene matches.

This chain connects TRBV28 to TRBJ2-5; D is possibly TRBD1 (6 bases). V was clipped by 5 bases and J by 1 base, with 11 bases between them. The CDR3 sequence is 14 residues long. CDR1 is MDHEN, CDR2 SYDVKM, per germline. CDR3 sequence reads: CASSTNRVQETQYF. The CDR3 DNA follows: TGTGCCAGCAGTACTAACAGGGTCCAAGAGACCCAGTACTTC.

V and J are TRBV9 and TRBJ1-6, with D hard to call. Germline loops: CDR1 SGDLS, CDR2 YYNGEE. CDR3 size: 14 residues. V was trimmed by 0 bases and J by 7 bases, leaving 8 bases between them. The CDR3 spells CASSVGGPNSPLHF. CDR3 sequence (DNA): TGTGCCAGCAGCGTAGGAGGACCAAATTCACCCCTCCACTTT.

This chain uses TRBV30 with TRBJ2-1; 9 nucleotides align to TRBD1. The CDR3 extends over 14 amino acids. The J segment lost 3 bases and the V segment lost 4 bases, leaving 4 bases of the junction unmatched. Per germline, CDR1 GTSNPN and CDR2 SVGIG (reference sequence). CDR3 sequence (DNA): TGTGCCTGGAAACGGGACAGGGACTACAATGAGCAGTTCTTC. Encoded protein: CAWKRDRDYNEQFF.

This chain links TRBV7-8 with TRBJ2-3; 7 bases fit TRBD1. The CDR3 has 13 amino acids. The ends lost 8 bases at V and 4 bases at J; junction bases unmatched: 6. Per germline, CDR1 SGHVS and CDR2 FQNEAQ. CDR3 nucleotide sequence: TGTGCCAGCCAAGAAGGGGGCCCAGATACGCAGTATTTT. Encoded protein: CASQEGGPDTQYF.

This chain joins TRBV9 and TRBJ1-1, with D hard to call. V was pared by 0 bases and J by 5 bases, with 17 bases between. The CDR3 loop spans 16 amino acids. CDR1 is SGDLS and CDR2 is YYNGEE in the germline V gene. The CDR3 DNA reads TGTGCCAGCAGCGTAGCTGGTACAGCCGGTGGAACTGAAGCTTTCTTT. Protein product: CASSVAGTAGGTEAFF.

The V gene is TRBV14, the J gene TRBJ1-2; D call uncertain. Germline CDR1 is SGHDN and CDR2 is FVKESK. The CDR3 length is 12 residues. Trimming pared 1 base from V and 5 bases from J, leaving 5 bases between. The CDR3 DNA follows: TGTGCCAGCAGCCAAGGAGTTTATGGCTACACCTTC. Translating it yields CASSQGVYGYTF.

The chain employs TRBV19 and TRBJ1-1; 10 bases align to TRBD1. V shed 5 bases and J 3 bases; nucleotides not matched to a gene: 12. This CDR3 contains 17 residues. CDR1 is LNHDA, CDR2 SQIVND, per germline (reference sequence). The DNA for the CDR3 is TGTGCCAGTAGTCCTGACAGGGGGCTAGGTCCCGACACTGAAGCTTTCTTT. As protein: CASSPDRGLGPDTEAFF.

The chain recombines TRBV3-1 (or the pseudogene TRBV3-2) with TRBJ2-2; D perhaps matches TRBD2 (6 bases). Trimming took 0 bases from V and 7 from J, leaving 12 bases between them. Germline CDR1 and CDR2: LGHDT and YNNKEL (reference sequence). The CDR3 is 15 amino acids. This CDR3 reads CASSQDAGSGGELFF. CDR3 DNA sequence: TGTGCCAGCAGCCAAGATGCGGGATCCGGCGGGGAGCTGTTTTTT.

The chain recombines TRBV6-1 with TRBJ1-2; D unresolved. The CDR3 is 13 residues long. From germline, CDR1 is MNHNS and CDR2 SASEGT. V was trimmed by 2 bases and J by 7 bases, leaving 11 bases between them. CDR3 protein: CASSERGEGGYTF. The DNA for the CDR3 is TGTGCCAGCAGTGAACGGGGAGAGGGTGGCTACACCTTC.

The chain couples TRBV7-3 to TRBJ1-1, with no clear D. The ends were cut back, 2 bases at V and 8 bases at J, with 15 bases in the middle. CDR1 and CDR2 (germline): SGHTA, FQGTGA. This CDR3 contains 14 residues. The CDR3 coding sequence is TGTGCCAGCAGCTTAGATGGGGTGGCCACGGAAGCTTTCTTT. It encodes CASSLDGVATEAFF.

This chain joins TRBV18 and TRBJ1-1; no definite D call. Per the germline V gene, CDR1 is KGHSH and CDR2 is LQKENI. The length of the CDR3 is 13 residues. Trimming took off 6 bases at V and 7 bases at J, with 15 bases between the two ends. The CDR3 bases are TGTGCCAGCTCCGCAAACCTGGAGGGTGAAGCTTTCTTT. Its translation: CASSANLEGEAFF. Full variable domain (missing parts from reference TRBV18 and TRBJ1-1): NAGVMQNPRHLVRRRGQEARLRCSPMKGHSHVYWYRQLPEEGLKFMVYLQKENIIDESGMPKERFSAEFPKEGPSILRIQQVVRGDSAAYFCASSANLEGEAFFGQGTRLTVV.

This chain uses TRBV3-1 (or the pseudogene TRBV3-2) with TRBJ2-4; D call uncertain. The CDR3 is 15 residues long. V gave up 0 bases and J gave up 0 bases, with 6 bases separating them. Per germline, CDR1 LGHDT and CDR2 YNNKEL (reference sequence). The DNA for the CDR3 is TGTGCCAGCAGCCAAGACCGATTAGCCAAAAACATTCAGTACTTC. This translates into CASSQDRLAKNIQYF.

The chain is built from TRBV7-3 and TRBJ2-5, with D possibly being TRBD1 or TRBD2 (5 bases each). Trimming removed 4 bases at V and 2 bases at J, with 11 bases between. Germline CDR1 is SGHTA and CDR2 is FQGTGA. CDR3 length equals 14 residues. The CDR3 protein is CASSYPGRQETQYF. Written as DNA, the CDR3 is TGTGCCAGCAGCTACCCGGGACGACAAGAGACCCAGTACTTC.